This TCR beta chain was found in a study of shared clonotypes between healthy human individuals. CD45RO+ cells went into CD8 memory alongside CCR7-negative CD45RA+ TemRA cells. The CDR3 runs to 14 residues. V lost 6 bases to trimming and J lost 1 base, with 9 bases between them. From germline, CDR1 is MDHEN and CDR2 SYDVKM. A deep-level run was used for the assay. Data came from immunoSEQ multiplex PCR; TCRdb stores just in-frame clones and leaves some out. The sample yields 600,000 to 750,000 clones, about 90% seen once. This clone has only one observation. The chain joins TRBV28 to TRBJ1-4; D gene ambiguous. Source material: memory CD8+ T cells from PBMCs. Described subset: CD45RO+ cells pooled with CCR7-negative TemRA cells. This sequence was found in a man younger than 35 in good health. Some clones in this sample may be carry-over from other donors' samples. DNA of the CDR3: TGTGCCAGCAGGGCGGGGTTAACTAATGAAAAACTGTTTTTT. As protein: CASRAGLTNEKLFF.